This TCR beta chain is drawn from a study of blood T cell repertoires in COVID-19 (TCRdb year 2020). Turning to the overall study: Samples from collaborators originated in the United States, Italy and Spain and spanned both the acute and convalescent phases of COVID-19. The repertoires were released in a freely available public database intended as a resource for research on the immune response to SARS-CoV-2. Nearly every sample came with metadata listing a de-identified subject ID, COVID-19 status, age in years and sex. Where HLA class I and class II types were available, the types were taken from metadata supplied by the sample provider, not from assay-based typing. Deeply sampled blood TCRbeta repertoires from subjects exposed to, actively infected with, or recovered from COVID-19 were included in the dataset. The prospective study material was composed of cDNA or gDNA derived from T cells, B-cell-depleted T cells, or PBMCs. The samples were drawn from the first 160 participants of the ongoing ImmuneRACE study and from about 1,200 subjects provided by 6 global collaborators.

V is pared back by 6 bases and J by 4 bases, with 8 bases lying between the germline termini. The CDR1 and CDR2 encoded by the germline V gene are SGHRS and YFSETQ. Reading from cysteine to phenylalanine, the CDR3 counts 11 amino acids. Here the CDR3 DNA is all that survives: 33 bases in frame from base 1. The immunoSEQ Assay, a bias-controlled multiplex PCR, was used to amplify TCRbeta CDR3 regions from genomic DNA. The published analysis was carried out like this. Within the assay, amplification of reference gene primers was used to estimate how many nucleated cells each sample contained. Sequence reads were collapsed and filtered to measure the absolute abundance of every unique TCRbeta CDR3 rearrangement. For each sample, productive Simpson clonality was calculated as the square root of Simpson's diversity index over productive rearrangements. This is the immuneACCESS table as TCRdb keeps it, with only in-frame sequences that have V and J called. A part of the clones is gone; compared with another copy, unresolved V genes explain less than half, and the rest is unexplained. V and J calls and clone size are as listed in that table; D and trimming were resolved from the DNA. The sample contains tens of thousands of clones, roughly 90% of them found a single time. 9.1% of the sample rests with the top ten.

Concerning this clone itself: The clone's antigen remains unknown. No much larger clonotype is one base removed from it; base qualities were not supplied.

General findings and caveats noted by the study authors: The amount of clinical and demographic metadata varied by source and participant and was provided uncurated.

Each collaborating institution followed its own protocols to collect whole blood in K2EDTA tubes. For TCRbeta analysis, collaborator samples were shipped as frozen whole blood, as isolated PBMCs, or as DNA extracted from either sample type. Sequences were obtained from peripheral blood. This chain is built from TRBV5-1 and TRBJ2-7; the D segment could be TRBD1, given 6 matching bases. The sequence was obtained from a woman aged 80 or older with active COVID-19. The CDR3: CASKGEYEQYF. The DNA is as follows: TGCGCCAGCAAGGGGGAATACGAGCAGTACTTC.